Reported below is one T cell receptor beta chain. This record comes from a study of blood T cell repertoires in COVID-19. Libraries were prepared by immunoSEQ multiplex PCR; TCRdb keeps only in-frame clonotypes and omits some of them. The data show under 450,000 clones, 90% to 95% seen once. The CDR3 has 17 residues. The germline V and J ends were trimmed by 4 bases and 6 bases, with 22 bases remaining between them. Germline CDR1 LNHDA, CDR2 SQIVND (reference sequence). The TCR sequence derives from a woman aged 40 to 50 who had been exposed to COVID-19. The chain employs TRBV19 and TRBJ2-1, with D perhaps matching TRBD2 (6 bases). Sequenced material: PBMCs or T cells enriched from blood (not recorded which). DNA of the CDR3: TGTGCCAGTAGTAAGCCTACTAGCTTCAGTCACCCCAATGAGCAGTTCTTC. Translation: CASSKPTSFSHPNEQFF.